The 15 T cell receptor beta chains in this list originate from one sample, sequenced in a study of T cells in Graves' hyperthyroidism and ophthalmopathy. The investigators amplified TCR beta CDR3 regions from RNA transcripts. During a first-round RT-PCR of the TCR CDR3, the HTBI primer set was used. TCRdb reprocessed the multiplex PCR reads via MiXCR and lists one record per CDR3 protein. The table records some 800,000 distinct CDR3 sequences, around 38% of them present only once. Sequencing was done on a sample of blood. The receptors were sampled from a man aged 18 to 29 with Graves' hyperthyroidism.

The gene calls are TRBV10-2 and TRBJ2-2; D is perhaps TRBD1 (5 bases). V was cut by 2 bases and J by 4 bases, with 11 bases left in between. This CDR3 comprises 15 residues. Per the germline V gene, CDR1 is WSHSY and CDR2 is SAAADI. CDR3 DNA sequence: TGCGCCAGCAGTGAGGTGACAGCCACCACCGGGGAGCTGTTTTTT. It is translated as CASSEVTATTGELFF.

The rearrangement joins TRBV6-5 to TRBJ2-5; D is perhaps TRBD2 (7 bases). CDR1 and CDR2 from the germline V gene are MNHEY and SVGAGI. V lost 6 bases, J lost 5 bases, and 16 bases lay in between. This CDR3 contains 14 residues. The CDR3 nucleotides are TGTGCCAGCAGAGATTCGGGGGGCAGGGAGACCCAGTACTTC. Translation gives CASRDSGGRETQYF.

With regard to this clonotype: Since a much larger clone is just one base distant, this may be a read error. The DNA of the CDR3 is TGTGCCAGCAGCTTTGGGCAGGGGAAGGATGGCCACACCTTC. It translates to CASSFGQGKDGHTF. The gene calls are TRBV7-9 and TRBJ1-2, with a tentative D call TRBD1 (6 bases). The CDR3 is 14 residues long. Germline loops: CDR1 SEHNR, CDR2 FQNEAQ (reference sequence).

This clonotype was seen many times. V is TRBV5-5 and J is TRBJ1-2; the D is unclear. Germline-derived CDR1 and CDR2 are SGHKS and YYEKEE (reference sequence). The ends were cut back, 7 bases at V and 2 bases at J, with 9 bases in the middle. The CDR3 spans 12 residues. The CDR3 loop is CASQAQNYGYTF. The CDR3 nucleotides read TGTGCCAGCCAGGCCCAGAACTATGGCTACACCTTC. Filled out from reference TRBV5-5 and TRBJ1-2, the complete variable domain reads DAGVTQSPTHLIKTRGQQVTLRCSPISGHKSVSWYQQVLGQGPQFIFQYYEKEERGRGNFPDRFSARQFPNYSSELNVNALLLGDSALYLCASQAQNYGYTFGSGTRLTVV.

This clonotype was seen a few times. The chain has TRBV7-9 and TRBJ2-7, with 7 positions matching TRBD1. The CDR3 has 14 residues. The germline gives CDR1 SEHNR, CDR2 FQNEAQ (reference sequence). Unmatched junction bases numbered 12, after V lost 8 bases and J lost 5 bases. This CDR3 reads CASSRDRAGHEQYF. CDR3 sequence (DNA): TGTGCCAGCTCACGCGACAGGGCAGGCCACGAGCAGTACTTC. Complete variable domain (other parts from reference TRBV7-9 and TRBJ2-7): DTGVSQNPRHKITKRGQNVTFRCDPISEHNRLYWYRQTLGQGPEFLTYFQNEAQLEKSRLLSDRFSAERPKGSFSTLEIQRTEQGDSAMYLCASSRDRAGHEQYFGPGTRLTVT.

The chain uses TRBV9 and TRBJ1-4; D might be TRBD1 (5 bases). The ends were cut back, 2 bases at V and 4 bases at J, with 12 bases in the middle. This CDR3 is 15 amino acids long. CDR1 is SGDLS, CDR2 YYNGEE, per germline. CDR3 region: CASSVEGRGNEKLFF. As DNA, the CDR3 is TGTGCCAGCAGCGTGGAGGGACGGGGTAATGAAAAACTGTTTTTT. The full variable domain, its missing parts supplied by reference TRBV9 and TRBJ1-4, is DSGVTQTPKHLITATGQRVTLRCSPRSGDLSVYWYQQSLDQGLQFLIQYYNGEERAKGNILERFSAQQFPDLHSELNLSSLELGDSALYFCASSVEGRGNEKLFFGSGTQLSVL.

This clonotype was seen more than once but under ten times. V and J are TRBV19 and TRBJ2-7, with D possibly being TRBD1 (6 bases). V was pared by 4 bases and J by 3 bases, with 13 bases between. This CDR3 region has 14 residues. Germline V CDR1 and CDR2: LNHDA, SQIVND (reference sequence). The CDR3 DNA follows: TGTGCCAGTAGTACATCGGACAGACACTACGAGCAGTACTTC. This sequence encodes CASSTSDRHYEQYF.

This clonotype has ten or more counts. This chain links TRBV10-2 with TRBJ1-1; D may be TRBD1 (5 bases). Looked up from germline, CDR1 is WSHSY and CDR2 is SAAADI. The CDR3 runs 13 residues. With 10 bases removed from V and 5 bases from J, the gap between germline ends came to 17 bases. The CDR3 region is CATDGGEGTEAFF. In nucleotides, the CDR3 is TGCGCCACGGACGGGGGAGAGGGGACTGAAGCTTTCTTT.

With respect to this clonotype: The conserved phenylalanine or tryptophan is not found at the CDR3 terminus, so this likely reflects a read error. CDR3 sequence (DNA): TGTGCCAGCAGCTTAGGGCATCAAACCTACGAGCAGTACCTC. Amino acid sequence: CASSLGHQTYEQYL. The V call is TRBV7-9, the J call TRBJ2-7; no clear D. Germline lookup yields CDR1 SEHNR and CDR2 FQNEAQ (reference sequence). The CDR3 extends over 14 amino acids. Trimming left V 1 base short and J 2 bases short, with 9 bases between.

This clonotype has a handful of counts. The chain uses TRBV5-6 and TRBJ2-5; 9 positions match TRBD2. This CDR3 comprises 16 residues. Unmatched junction bases numbered 6, after V lost 1 base and J lost 2 bases. CDR1 is SGHDT and CDR2 is YYEEEE in the germline V gene. CDR3 region: CASSLTGLARQETQYF. CDR3 coding DNA: TGTGCCAGCAGCTTGACTGGACTAGCGAGACAAGAGACCCAGTACTTC.

This clonotype was observed a few times. The CDR3 region has the DNA TGCAGTGCCCCCCTCTTTAGCGGGGGCTACGAGCAGTACTTC. Translating it yields CSAPLFSGGYEQYF. The chain uses TRBV20-1 and TRBJ2-7; 9 nucleotides match TRBD2. The CDR3 is 14 residues long. Germline CDR1 and CDR2: DFQATT and SNEGSKA (reference sequence). Germline trimming cut 6 bases from V and 3 bases from J; bases unmatched to any gene: 9.

CDR3 amino acids: CSARVDRFGWSDEKLFF. CDR3 bases: TGCAGTGCTAGAGTCGACAGGTTCGGGTGGTCGGATGAAAAACTGTTTTTT. This sequence joins TRBV20-1 and TRBJ1-4, with TRBD1 as a possible D gene (6 bases). Trimming shortened V by 1 base and J by 6 bases, and 21 bases separated the two germline ends. There are 17 residues in the CDR3. Germline V lookup: CDR1 DFQATT, CDR2 SNEGSKA (reference sequence).

The chain recombines TRBV20-1 with TRBJ1-2; D might be TRBD1 (5 bases). This CDR3 has 12 amino acids. Germline CDR1 is DFQATT and CDR2 is SNEGSKA (reference sequence). V was clipped by 6 bases and J by 8 bases, with 16 bases between them. CDR3 bases: TGCAGTGCGGGGTCTTGGGACGGGGGCTACACCTTC. The encoded protein is CSAGSWDGGYTF.

The rearrangement links TRBV15 to TRBJ1-2; 8 bases line up with TRBD1. CDR1 LNHNV and CDR2 YYDKDF come from the germline V gene (reference sequence). The length of the CDR3 is 18 residues. V was pared by 3 bases and J by 0 bases, with 12 bases of the junction left unmatched. This CDR3 reads CATSSLRAGGTSNYGYTF. CDR3 bases: TGTGCCACCAGCAGTTTGAGGGCAGGGGGCACCTCTAACTATGGCTACACCTTC.

This clonotype was seen many times. V usage is TRBV10-3 and J usage is TRBJ1-3, with no clear D. The CDR3 is 14 residues long. CDR1 and CDR2 (germline): ENHRY, SYGVKD. The germline V and J ends were trimmed by 6 bases and 0 bases, with 9 bases remaining between them. The CDR3 sequence is CAIRALSSGNTIYF. CDR3 bases: TGTGCCATCAGGGCCTTGAGCTCTGGAAACACCATATATTTT.